The present TCR beta chain was sequenced within a study of CD8+CD57+ T cells in acquired aplastic anemia. Background on the study: Sorting CD4+ and CD8+ cells gave DNA averaging approximately 3 ug. Read counts for CD4+ cells (from healthy donors) averaged about 10.8 million.

This clonotype has ten or more counts. What it binds is unknown. The use of genomic DNA as template underpinned the TCR beta VDJ and CDR3 profiling. TCRdb fed the reads into MiXCR, producing one record per CDR3 protein. This sample carries over 150,000 distinct CDR3 sequences, roughly 45% of them seen once, and the ten largest clones take approximately 1%. CDR3 length: 15 amino acids. Trimming pared 6 bases from V and 1 base from J, leaving 18 bases between. From germline, CDR1 is SQVTM and CDR2 ANQGSEA. Overall study results and limits: A set of 25 to 30 CD8+ CDR3 sequences was shared between patients and controls, and these sequences appeared highly expressed in patients. Patients and healthy controls showed no significant CD8+ Simpson's diversity difference.

This chain uses TRBV29-1 with TRBJ2-5, with D perhaps matching TRBD1 or TRBD2 (6 bases each). Specimen: sorted CD4+, CD8+, or CD8+CD57+ T cells (not recorded which) from PBMCs. The TCR was taken from a human donor in good health. CDR3 DNA sequence: TGCAGCGTCCCGGCGCCGGGGGCCTTCCAAGAGACCCAGTACTTC. Residues: CSVPAPGAFQETQYF.